Following are 23 T cell receptor beta chains from one sample sequenced in a study of blood T cell repertoires in COVID-19 (dated by TCRdb to 2018 to 2020). The library relied on the immunoSEQ multiplex PCR assay. The clones in this table, taken by TCRdb from immuneACCESS, are in-frame only. Not every clone is retained; where verified, under half of the shortfall comes from an unresolved V gene, and the cause of the rest is unknown. In this sample the table shows about 500,000 clones, about nine tenths of which occur a single time. 0.7% of the sample is in the top ten clones. The material sequenced was PBMCs or T cells enriched from blood (not recorded which). These receptors were collected from a woman between 18 and 29 years old who had recovered from COVID-19.

The chain couples TRBV4-2 to TRBJ1-3; 8 positions agree with TRBD1. V dropped 1 base and J dropped 4; count of bases not matched to a gene: 6. Germline V gives CDR1 LGHNA, CDR2 YNFKEQ. The CDR3 runs to 16 residues. CDR3 amino acids: CASSQAGQDDGNTIYF. The CDR3 nucleotides are TGTGCCAGCAGCCAAGCGGGACAGGATGACGGAAACACCATATATTTT.

The chain uses TRBV19 and TRBJ1-3; D perhaps matches TRBD1 (5 bases). From germline, CDR1 is LNHDA and CDR2 SQIVND (reference sequence). Trimming pared 10 bases from V and 0 bases from J, leaving 13 bases between. There are 14 residues in the CDR3. The chain's CDR3 is CATRQISSGNTIYF. In DNA form, the CDR3 reads TGTGCCACCCGACAGATCAGCTCTGGAAACACCATATATTTT.

The rearrangement links TRBV20-1 to TRBJ2-7; TRBD1 agrees at 8 bases. Germline V gene data show CDR1 as DFQATT and CDR2 as SNEGSKA (reference sequence). Trimming at V came to 3 bases and at J to 6 bases, leaving 13 bases not matched to a gene. The CDR3 runs to 15 residues. As DNA, the CDR3 is TGCAGTGCTAGTATTTTAGACAGGGGATCTGCCGAGCAGTACTTC. Encoded protein: CSASILDRGSAEQYF.

V usage is TRBV7-9 and J usage is TRBJ1-2, with 8 bases identical to TRBD1. Germline values: CDR1 SEHNR, CDR2 FQNEAQ (reference sequence). This CDR3 has 14 residues. The J segment lost 8 bases and the V segment lost 5 bases, leaving 10 bases of the junction unmatched. The CDR3 here is CASSLLQGAGGYTF. The CDR3 nucleotides read TGTGCCAGCAGCCTCCTGCAGGGGGCAGGGGGCTACACCTTC.

This clone was found a few times. This chain connects TRBV6-5 to TRBJ1-2; D uncertain. The V and J ends lost 6 bases and 1 base respectively, with 12 bases between them. The CDR3 is 14 residues long. Germline V gives CDR1 MNHEY, CDR2 SVGAGI. The CDR3 spells CASSARQVNYGYTF. The CDR3 region has the DNA TGTGCCAGCAGCGCCCGGCAGGTTAACTATGGCTACACCTTC.

The CDR3, as DNA: TGTGCCAGCAGCCCCCGTGCGGGACTCATGAATTCACCCCTCCACTTT. This translates into CASSPRAGLMNSPLHF. The V call is TRBV7-9, the J call TRBJ1-6; possibly TRBD1 for D (5 bases). Germline values: CDR1 SEHNR, CDR2 FQNEAQ (reference sequence). The CDR3 covers 16 residues. V lost 5 bases and J lost 7, with 18 bases in between. The whole variable domain, filled in from reference TRBV7-9 and TRBJ1-6, reads DTGVSQNPRHKITKRGQNVTFRCDPISEHNRLYWYRQTLGQGPEFLTYFQNEAQLEKSRLLSDRFSAERPKGSFSTLEIQRTEQGDSAMYLCASSPRAGLMNSPLHFGNGTRLTVT.

The sample holds one count of this clone. The chain links TRBV13 to TRBJ2-1; 8 positions match TRBD1. CDR3 length: 15 residues. Trimming removed 0 bases from V and 8 bases from J; junction bases left unmatched: 6. Per the germline V gene, CDR1 is PRHDT and CDR2 is FYEKMQ (reference sequence). CDR3 in amino acids: CASSLGAGGGDEQFF. The CDR3 nucleotides are TGTGCCAGCAGCTTAGGCGCAGGGGGCGGAGATGAGCAGTTCTTC.

The gene calls are TRBV5-8 and TRBJ2-3; 7 positions agree with TRBD2. The CDR3 consists of 15 residues. V was pared by 0 bases and J by 3 bases, with 4 bases of the junction left unmatched. Germline V gene lookup returns CDR1 SGHTS and CDR2 YDEGEE. CDR3 sequence: CASSLGLAETDTQYF. The CDR3 DNA reads TGTGCCAGCAGCTTGGGCCTAGCGGAGACAGATACGCAGTATTTT.

The CDR3 region has the DNA TGTGCCAGCAGCTTCGGACAGGGAGTAGATACGCAGTATTTT. This gives the protein CASSFGQGVDTQYF. The rearrangement links TRBV7-6 to TRBJ2-3; 8 nucleotides align to TRBD1. The CDR3 totals 14 residues. Unmatched junction bases numbered 4, after V lost 3 bases and J lost 5 bases. Germline lookup yields CDR1 SGHVS and CDR2 FNYEAQ.

The genes are TRBV5-1 and TRBJ1-6; TRBD1 might be the D (6 bases). V gave up 0 bases and J gave up 7 bases, with 14 bases separating them. CDR1 and CDR2 from the germline V gene are SGHRS and YFSETQ. The CDR3 spans 16 residues. The CDR3, as DNA: TGCGCCAGCAGCTTGGATTTGCCAGGGGACAATTCACCCCTCCACTTT. Translated: CASSLDLPGDNSPLHF.

The V gene is TRBV10-3, the J gene TRBJ1-1, with 7 bases lining up with TRBD1. The ends lost 6 bases at V and 1 base at J; junction bases unmatched: 11. The CDR3 loop spans 16 amino acids. Germline CDR1 is ENHRY and CDR2 is SYGVKD. The CDR3, as DNA: TGTGCCATCAGGCTGACCGAGGGGACAGCGAACACTGAAGCTTTCTTT. It is translated as CAIRLTEGTANTEAFF.

The V gene is TRBV7-2, the J gene TRBJ2-5; TRBD1 is a possible D gene (6 bases). Trimming removed 2 bases at V and 1 base at J, with 11 bases between. The CDR3 has 15 residues. Germline V CDR1 and CDR2: SGHTA, FQGNSA. The CDR3: CASSLFGQLQETQYF. CDR3 DNA sequence: TGTGCCAGCAGCTTATTCGGACAGCTCCAAGAGACCCAGTACTTC. The full variable domain, in which reference TRBV7-2 and TRBJ2-5 provide the parts outside the CDR3, is GAGVSQSPSNKVTEKGKDVELRCDPISGHTALYWYRQSLGQGLEFLIYFQGNSAPDKSGLPSDRFSAERTGGSVSTLTIQRTQQEDSAVYLCASSLFGQLQETQYFGPGTRLLVL.

The sample holds a few counts of this clone. The sample holds other DNA sequences that translate to the same CDR3. The chain has TRBV12-3 or TRBV12-4 and TRBJ1-5; D unclear. The CDR3 runs to 13 residues. The ends were cut back, 3 bases at V and 7 bases at J, with 10 bases in the middle. For the CDR3, the DNA is TGTGCCAGCAGTTTCGGAGGAAACCAGCCCCAGCATTTT. Its protein is CASSFGGNQPQHF.

This clone came up once. The gene calls are TRBV4-1 and TRBJ1-1, with 7 nucleotides matching TRBD1. CDR1 and CDR2 (germline): MGHRA, YSYEKL. V trimming: 6 bases; J trimming: 8 bases; junction bases outside the gene matches: 15. The CDR3 extends over 15 amino acids. DNA of the CDR3: TGCGCCAGCAGGGGGCCAACAGGGGTCTCGGGGGAAGCTTTCTTT. Residues: CASRGPTGVSGEAFF.

This chain connects TRBV2 to TRBJ1-5, with D uncertain. The CDR3 loop spans 13 amino acids. Germline V lookup: CDR1 SNHLY, CDR2 FYNNEI. Trimming shortened V by 4 bases and J by 4 bases, and 8 bases separated the two germline ends. CDR3 nucleotide sequence: TGTGCCAGCAGTGCGGGGATTAATCAGCCCCAGCATTTT. This gives the protein CASSAGINQPQHF. Full variable domain (outside the CDR3, taken from reference TRBV2 and TRBJ1-5): EPEVTQTPSHQVTQMGQEVILRCVPISNHLYFYWYRQILGQKVEFLVSFYNNEISEKSEIFDDQFSVERPDGSNFTLKIRSTKLEDSAMYFCASSAGINQPQHFGDGTRLSIL.

V usage is TRBV28 and J usage is TRBJ1-3; perhaps TRBD1 as D (5 bases). The V gene lost 7 bases and the J gene lost 3 bases, with 10 bases spanning the gap. CDR3 length: 13 amino acids. CDR1 is MDHEN and CDR2 is SYDVKM in the germline V gene. The DNA for the CDR3 is TGTGCCAGCAAGACACAGGTTGGAAACACCATATATTTT. Translating gives CASKTQVGNTIYF. The whole variable domain, filled in from reference TRBV28 and TRBJ1-3, reads DVKVTQSSRYLVKRTGEKVFLECVQDMDHENMFWYRQDPGLGLRLIYFSYDVKMKEKGDIPEGYSVSREKKERFSLILESASTNQTSMYLCASKTQVGNTIYFGEGSWLTVV.

The chain is built from TRBV5-1 and TRBJ1-6; D is perhaps TRBD1 (6 bases). V was shortened by 0 bases and J by 6 bases, with 10 bases between the two germline ends. The CDR3 totals 15 residues. CDR1 is SGHRS and CDR2 is YFSETQ in the germline V gene. CDR3 DNA sequence: TGCGCCAGCAGCTTGGGGGACACCTTTAATTCACCCCTCCACTTT. As protein: CASSLGDTFNSPLHF. The whole variable domain, filled in from reference TRBV5-1 and TRBJ1-6, reads KAGVTQTPRYLIKTRGQQVTLSCSPISGHRSVSWYQQTPGQGLQFLFEYFSETQRNKGNFPGRFSGRQFSNSRSEMNVSTLELGDSALYLCASSLGDTFNSPLHFGNGTRLTVT.

J is TRBJ1-1 and V is TRBV9, with D perhaps TRBD1 (5 bases). V was pared by 0 bases and J by 0 bases, with 9 bases between. The CDR3 has 15 amino acids. From germline, CDR1 is SGDLS and CDR2 YYNGEE. CDR3 region: CASSVVGGLNTEAFF. The CDR3 bases are TGTGCCAGCAGCGTAGTGGGGGGTCTGAACACTGAAGCTTTCTTT.

The chain combines TRBV9 with TRBJ2-3; D is perhaps TRBD2 (5 bases). From germline, CDR1 is SGDLS and CDR2 YYNGEE. This CDR3 is 13 amino acids long. V was shortened by 3 bases and J by 3 bases, with 8 bases between the two germline ends. CDR3 protein: CASSDRGTDTQYF. The CDR3 nucleotides read TGTGCCAGCAGCGACAGAGGGACAGATACGCAGTATTTT.

The gene calls are TRBV3-1 (or the pseudogene TRBV3-2) and TRBJ2-7; 8 bases are shared with TRBD2. CDR1 LGHDT and CDR2 YNNKEL come from the germline V gene (reference sequence). CDR3 size: 14 residues. V gave up 1 base and J gave up 6 bases; unmatched junction bases: 5. The CDR3 region is CASSQGVREGEQYF. The CDR3 coding sequence is TGTGCCAGCAGCCAAGGGGTTCGGGAGGGCGAGCAGTACTTC.

The chain has TRBV7-2 and TRBJ1-6; 7 bases match TRBD1. The CDR3 length is 16 residues. After removal of 5 bases from V and 4 bases from J, the junction contained 8 bases not matched to a gene. Germline V gives CDR1 SGHTA, CDR2 FQGNSA. The CDR3 sequence: CASSREETGYNSPLHF. The CDR3 DNA reads TGTGCCAGCAGCCGTGAGGAGACAGGGTATAATTCACCCCTCCACTTT.

The V and J genes are TRBV7-6 and TRBJ2-3; 8 bases line up with TRBD2. Germline trimming cut 0 bases from V and 2 bases from J; bases unmatched to any gene: 1. The CDR3 consists of 15 residues. The germline V gene has CDR1 SGHVS and CDR2 FNYEAQ. This chain's CDR3 is CASSLASGVTDTQYF. Written as DNA, the CDR3 is TGTGCCAGCAGCTTAGCTAGCGGGGTCACAGATACGCAGTATTTT.

This clone is a singleton in its sample. The rearrangement links TRBV5-5 to TRBJ1-1; possibly TRBD1 for D (6 bases). This CDR3 spans 14 amino acids. Germline V gene sequence: CDR1 SGHKS, CDR2 YYEKEE (reference sequence). The germline V and J ends were trimmed by 0 bases and 1 base, with 7 bases remaining between them. Here the CDR3 DNA reads TGTGCCAGCAGCTTGGGGACAGAGAACACTGAAGCTTTCTTT. Translating gives CASSLGTENTEAFF.